This entry lists 19 T cell receptor beta chains sequenced from one sample in a study of blood T cell repertoires in COVID-19. Assay: immunoSEQ multiplex PCR; the TCRdb copy retains only in-frame clones and omits some. The repertoire holds 200,000 to 250,000 clones, 86% seen once, with around an eighth in the top ten. Sequencing was done on a sample of peripheral blood. The receptors derive from an elderly man with acute or convalescent COVID-19.

The chain links TRBV11-2 to TRBJ2-1; weak D call: TRBD2 (7 bases). CDR3 length: 15 residues. Germline assignment: CDR1 SGHAT and CDR2 FQNNGV. Trimming pared 4 bases from V and 10 bases from J, leaving 20 bases between. In DNA, the CDR3 is TGTGCCAGCAGCTCTTGGGGCGGGGGCTTAAGAGAGCAGTTCTTC. Residues: CASSSWGGGLREQFF.

This chain connects TRBV7-2 to TRBJ2-3; the match to TRBD2 covers 15 bases. The CDR3 covers 17 residues. Trimming removed 4 bases from V and 2 bases from J; junction bases left unmatched: 4. Germline V CDR1 and CDR2: SGHTA, FQGNSA. CDR3 in DNA: TGTGCCAGCAGCTCCGGACTAGCGGGGGGGTTCACAGATACGCAGTATTTT. It encodes CASSSGLAGGFTDTQYF.

The chain joins TRBV5-1 to TRBJ1-3; 7 positions agree with TRBD1. The ends lost 4 bases at V and 3 bases at J; junction bases unmatched: 7. Germline CDR1 SGHRS, CDR2 YFSETQ. This CDR3 is built from 15 residues. CDR3 region: CASSPRAGGGNTIYF. In DNA form, the CDR3 reads TGCGCCAGCAGCCCCCGTGCAGGGGGTGGAAACACCATATATTTT.

The chain uses TRBV6-5 and TRBJ2-1; TRBD2 aligns across 8 bases. V shed 2 bases, J shed 3 bases, and the junction held 6 bases outside the gene matches. Germline V gene sequence: CDR1 MNHEY, CDR2 SVGAGI. The CDR3 has 16 residues. CDR3 in DNA: TGTGCCAGCAGTTACCGTAGCGGGACAATCTACAATGAGCAGTTCTTC. It encodes CASSYRSGTIYNEQFF.

This clone was observed a single time. This chain joins TRBV28 and TRBJ1-2; TRBD1 might be the D (5 bases). Germline V gene lookup returns CDR1 MDHEN and CDR2 SYDVKM. This CDR3 spans 12 amino acids. V was clipped by 8 bases and J by 4 bases, with 11 bases between them. CDR3 DNA: TGTGCCAGCGCGGGACGGACCTATGGCTACACCTTC. Protein product: CASAGRTYGYTF.

This clone was counted between two and nine times. The genes are TRBV27 and TRBJ1-1; weak D call: TRBD1 (5 bases). Trimming removed 2 bases at V and 3 bases at J, with 16 bases between. The CDR3 spans 16 residues. The germline CDR1 and CDR2 sequences are MNHEY and SMNVEV (reference sequence). This chain's CDR3 is CASSLGFRVGYTEAFF. CDR3 coding DNA: TGTGCCAGCAGTTTAGGGTTCAGGGTCGGGTACACTGAAGCTTTCTTT.

The rearrangement joins TRBV18 to TRBJ1-6, with 7 bases lining up with TRBD1. The CDR3 extends over 14 amino acids. Germline CDR1 KGHSH, CDR2 LQKENI. The junction had 5 bases not matched to a gene; V was cut back by 3 bases and J by 9 bases. The CDR3 region has the DNA TGTGCCAGCTCACCCCCGGGACAGCCTTCACCCCTCCACTTT. Translating it yields CASSPPGQPSPLHF.

The V and J genes are TRBV7-2 and TRBJ2-5, with 10 bases that match TRBD1. Germline loops: CDR1 SGHTA, CDR2 FQGNSA. This CDR3 has 16 residues. The junction had 9 bases not matched to a gene; V was cut back by 5 bases and J by 3 bases. CDR3 residues: CASSISPGTGEETQYF. The DNA for the CDR3 is TGTGCCAGCAGCATTAGTCCCGGGACAGGGGAAGAGACCCAGTACTTC.

V gene TRBV15 combines with J gene TRBJ1-2; maybe TRBD1 (6 bases). Germline V gene data show CDR1 as LNHNV and CDR2 as YYDKDF (reference sequence). Trimming took 1 base from V and 3 from J, leaving 9 bases between them. The CDR3 runs 14 residues. As DNA, the CDR3 is TGTGCCACCAGCAGAGCCGCAGGGGACTATGGCTACACCTTC. It codes for CATSRAAGDYGYTF.

The chain links TRBV10-3 to TRBJ1-5, with D perhaps TRBD1 (5 bases). The CDR3 loop spans 18 amino acids. Germline CDR1 reads ENHRY; CDR2 reads SYGVKD. V gave up 3 bases and J gave up 6 bases, with 24 bases separating them. The CDR3 loop reads CAISDGASSFSVSQPQHF. CDR3 coding DNA: TGTGCCATCAGTGATGGGGCCTCGTCGTTCTCCGTGAGTCAGCCCCAGCATTTT.

The chain carries TRBV10-3 and TRBJ1-6, with D possibly being TRBD1 (5 bases). V dropped 10 bases and J dropped 1 base, with 14 bases sitting between them. The germline gives CDR1 ENHRY, CDR2 SYGVKD. The CDR3 sequence is 15 residues long. Here the CDR3 reads CATRGGRSYNSPLHF. The CDR3 coding sequence is TGTGCCACCCGGGGGGGTCGGTCCTATAATTCACCCCTCCACTTT.

J is TRBJ1-1 and V is TRBV27, with 8 bases identical to TRBD1. In germline, CDR1 is MNHEY, CDR2 SMNVEV (reference sequence). Unmatched junction bases numbered 8, after V lost 4 bases and J lost 4 bases. CDR3 size: 15 residues. This chain's CDR3 is CASSYHRGAGTEAFF. CDR3 nucleotides: TGTGCCAGCAGTTACCACAGGGGGGCGGGCACTGAAGCTTTCTTT.

V and J are TRBV7-2 and TRBJ1-1; D is unresolved. CDR1 SGHTA and CDR2 FQGNSA come from the germline V gene. V shed 4 bases and J shed 1 base, with 10 bases lying between them. The CDR3 has 14 residues. The CDR3 sequence is CASSSGMGNTEAFF. CDR3 coding DNA: TGTGCCAGCAGCTCGGGGATGGGGAACACTGAAGCTTTCTTT.

The chain has TRBV7-2 and TRBJ1-2; D unresolved. The V and J ends lost 1 base and 7 bases respectively, with 16 bases between them. Germline-derived CDR1 and CDR2 are SGHTA and FQGNSA. CDR3 length: 15 amino acids. CDR3 region: CASSLVVRVMLGYTF. The CDR3 DNA is TGTGCCAGCAGCTTAGTCGTGAGGGTGATGCTTGGCTACACCTTC.

The chain is built from TRBV18 and TRBJ1-4, with a tentative D call TRBD1 (6 bases). V was trimmed by 4 bases and J by 6 bases, leaving 15 bases between them. Per germline, CDR1 KGHSH and CDR2 LQKENI. The CDR3 is 15 residues long. DNA of the CDR3: TGTGCCAGCTCACACCGTAAGGGGGAAGATGAAAAACTGTTTTTT. The encoded protein is CASSHRKGEDEKLFF.

The V gene is TRBV5-1, the J gene TRBJ1-3; unclear D gene. Trimming removed 0 bases at V and 2 bases at J, with 6 bases between. CDR1 SGHRS and CDR2 YFSETQ come from the germline V gene. The CDR3 loop spans 14 amino acids. This chain's CDR3 is CASSLGEAGNTIYF. CDR3 nucleotides: TGCGCCAGCAGCTTGGGAGAGGCTGGAAACACCATATATTTT.

This clone turned up a few times. The rearrangement uses TRBV28 and TRBJ1-1; D is perhaps TRBD1 (5 bases). CDR3 length equals 12 residues. Per germline, CDR1 MDHEN and CDR2 SYDVKM. Between the trimmed V and J ends, which lost 7 bases and 5 bases, there was a span of 11 bases. Here the CDR3 reads CASKRGGTEAFF. In DNA, the CDR3 is TGTGCCAGCAAAAGGGGAGGAACTGAAGCTTTCTTT.

There are a few counts of this clone. This chain joins TRBV15 and TRBJ1-2; D gene uncertain. V dropped 0 bases and J dropped 3 bases, with 14 bases sitting between them. Looked up from germline, CDR1 is LNHNV and CDR2 is YYDKDF (reference sequence). The CDR3 is 16 amino acids. The CDR3 is CATSREGRQSYYGYTF. CDR3 DNA: TGTGCCACCAGCAGAGAGGGGAGGCAGAGCTACTATGGCTACACCTTC.

This clone was observed a single time. The chain is built from TRBV7-9 and TRBJ1-4, with 10 positions matching TRBD1. The germline CDR1 and CDR2 sequences are SEHNR and FQNEAQ (reference sequence). With V trimmed by 3 bases and J by 7 bases, 8 bases remained unmatched. This CDR3 region has 16 residues. CDR3 in DNA: TGTGCCAGCAGCTTCGGACAGGGGGAACGGGGTGAAAAACTGTTTTTT. Translation: CASSFGQGERGEKLFF. The full variable domain, completed using reference TRBV7-9 and TRBJ1-4, is DTGVSQNPRHKITKRGQNVTFRCDPISEHNRLYWYRQTLGQGPEFLTYFQNEAQLEKSRLLSDRFSAERPKGSFSTLEIQRTEQGDSAMYLCASSFGQGERGEKLFFGSGTQLSVL.